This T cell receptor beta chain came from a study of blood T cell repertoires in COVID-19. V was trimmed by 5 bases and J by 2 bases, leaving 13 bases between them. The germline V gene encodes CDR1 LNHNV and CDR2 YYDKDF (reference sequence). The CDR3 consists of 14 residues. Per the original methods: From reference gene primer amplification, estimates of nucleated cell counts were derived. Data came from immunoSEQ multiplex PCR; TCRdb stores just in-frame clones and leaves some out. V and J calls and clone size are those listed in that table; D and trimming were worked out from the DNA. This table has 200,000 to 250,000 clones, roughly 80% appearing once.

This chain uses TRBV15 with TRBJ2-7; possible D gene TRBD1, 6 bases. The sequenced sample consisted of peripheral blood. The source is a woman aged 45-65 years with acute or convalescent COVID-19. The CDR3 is CATSADRTTYEQYF. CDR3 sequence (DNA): TGTGCCACCAGCGCGGACAGAACCACCTACGAGCAGTACTTC. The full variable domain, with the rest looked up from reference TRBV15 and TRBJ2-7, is DAMVIQNPRYQVTQFGKPVTLSCSQTLNHNVMYWYQQKSSQAPKLLFHYYDKDFNNEADTPDNFQSRRPNTSFCFLDIRSPGLGDTAMYLCATSADRTTYEQYFGPGTRLTVT.